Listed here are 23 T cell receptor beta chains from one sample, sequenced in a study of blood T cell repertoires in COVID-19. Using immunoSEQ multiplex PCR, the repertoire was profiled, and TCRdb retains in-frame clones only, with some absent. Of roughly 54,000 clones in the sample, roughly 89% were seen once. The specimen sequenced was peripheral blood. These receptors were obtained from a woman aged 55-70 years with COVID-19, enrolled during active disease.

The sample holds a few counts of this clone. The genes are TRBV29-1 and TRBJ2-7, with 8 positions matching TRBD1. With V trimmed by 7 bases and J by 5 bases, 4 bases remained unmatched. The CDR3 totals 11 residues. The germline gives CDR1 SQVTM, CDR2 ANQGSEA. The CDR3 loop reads CSATGDHEQYF. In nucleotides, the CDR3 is TGCAGCGCGACAGGGGATCACGAGCAGTACTTC.

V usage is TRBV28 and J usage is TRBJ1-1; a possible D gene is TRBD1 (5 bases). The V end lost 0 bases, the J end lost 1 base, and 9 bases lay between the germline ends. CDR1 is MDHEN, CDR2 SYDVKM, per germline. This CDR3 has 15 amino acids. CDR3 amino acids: CASSLWGTQNTEAFF. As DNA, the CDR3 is TGTGCCAGCAGTTTATGGGGGACTCAGAACACTGAAGCTTTCTTT.

This CDR3 reads CASSLTWQGVSSPLHF. Here the CDR3 DNA reads TGCGCCAGCAGCTTAACGTGGCAGGGGGTATCTTCACCCCTCCACTTT. The chain carries TRBV5-1 and TRBJ1-6; 7 positions match TRBD1. V gave up 2 bases and J gave up 9 bases; unmatched junction bases: 11. This CDR3 has 16 amino acids. CDR1 and CDR2 from the germline V gene are SGHRS and YFSETQ.

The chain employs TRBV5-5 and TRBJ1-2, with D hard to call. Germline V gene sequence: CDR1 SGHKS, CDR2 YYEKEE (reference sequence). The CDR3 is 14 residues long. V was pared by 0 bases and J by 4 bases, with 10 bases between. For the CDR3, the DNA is TGTGCCAGCAGCTTGGCCCCGGGGAGCTATGGCTACACCTTC. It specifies CASSLAPGSYGYTF.

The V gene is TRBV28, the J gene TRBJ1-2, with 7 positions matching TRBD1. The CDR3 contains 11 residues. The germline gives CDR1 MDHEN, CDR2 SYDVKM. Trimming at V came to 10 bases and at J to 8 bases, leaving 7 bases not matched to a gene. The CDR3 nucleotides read TGTGCCATCGACAGGGACAGAGGCTACACCTTC. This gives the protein CAIDRDRGYTF.

The CDR3 loop is CASSYSGGRGGYTF. CDR3 nucleotide sequence: TGTGCCAGCAGTTACTCCGGGGGTAGGGGTGGCTACACCTTC. The V and J genes are TRBV6-5 and TRBJ1-2, with D maybe TRBD1 (5 bases). The CDR3 loop spans 14 amino acids. Germline V gene data show CDR1 as MNHEY and CDR2 as SVGAGI. Trimming took off 0 bases at V and 7 bases at J, with 12 bases between the two ends.

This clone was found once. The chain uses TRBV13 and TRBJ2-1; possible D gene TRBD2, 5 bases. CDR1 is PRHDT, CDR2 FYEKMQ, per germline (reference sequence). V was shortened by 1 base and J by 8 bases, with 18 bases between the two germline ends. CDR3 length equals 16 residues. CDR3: CASSLEGSFRTDEQFF. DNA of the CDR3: TGTGCCAGCAGCTTAGAAGGGAGTTTCAGGACCGATGAGCAGTTCTTC.

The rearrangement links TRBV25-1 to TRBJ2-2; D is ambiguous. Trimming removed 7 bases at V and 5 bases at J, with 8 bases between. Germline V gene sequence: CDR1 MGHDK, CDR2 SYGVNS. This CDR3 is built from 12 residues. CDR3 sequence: CASIPRTGELFF. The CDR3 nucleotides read TGTGCCAGCATCCCTCGGACCGGGGAGCTGTTTTTT.

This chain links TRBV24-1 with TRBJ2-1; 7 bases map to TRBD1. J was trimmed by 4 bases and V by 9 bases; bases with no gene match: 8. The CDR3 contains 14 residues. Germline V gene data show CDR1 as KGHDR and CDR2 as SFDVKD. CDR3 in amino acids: CATGKGQQYNEQFF. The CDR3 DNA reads TGTGCCACCGGGAAGGGACAGCAATACAATGAGCAGTTCTTC.

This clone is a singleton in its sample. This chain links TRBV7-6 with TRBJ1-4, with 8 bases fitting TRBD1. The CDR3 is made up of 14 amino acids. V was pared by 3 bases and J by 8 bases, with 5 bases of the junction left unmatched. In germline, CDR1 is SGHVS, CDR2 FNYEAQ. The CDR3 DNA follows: TGTGCCAGCAGCTTCGGACAGGGCGCGGAAAAACTGTTTTTT. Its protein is CASSFGQGAEKLFF.

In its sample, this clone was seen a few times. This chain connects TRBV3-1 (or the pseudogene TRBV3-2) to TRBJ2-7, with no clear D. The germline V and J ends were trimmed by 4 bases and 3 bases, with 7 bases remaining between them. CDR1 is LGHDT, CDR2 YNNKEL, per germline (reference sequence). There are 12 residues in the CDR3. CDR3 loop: CASSLDRYEQYF. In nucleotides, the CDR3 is TGTGCCAGCAGCCTAGACCGCTACGAGCAGTACTTC.

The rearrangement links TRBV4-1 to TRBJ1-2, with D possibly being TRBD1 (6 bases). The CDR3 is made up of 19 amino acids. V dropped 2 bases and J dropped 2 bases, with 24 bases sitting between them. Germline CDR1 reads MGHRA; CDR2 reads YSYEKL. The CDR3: CASSQPSLKQGPSNYGYTF. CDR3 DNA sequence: TGCGCCAGCAGCCAACCGTCCCTGAAACAGGGCCCCTCGAACTATGGCTACACCTTC.

The CDR3 DNA follows: TGTGCCAGCTCACCACCGACAACCCAGAACACTGAAGCTTTCTTT. Its translation is CASSPPTTQNTEAFF. The chain joins TRBV18 to TRBJ1-1; D gene uncertain. The V gene lost 0 bases and the J gene lost 1 base, with 9 bases spanning the gap. Germline CDR1 KGHSH, CDR2 LQKENI. The CDR3 loop spans 15 amino acids. Using reference TRBV18 and TRBJ1-1 for the parts outside the CDR3, the full variable domain is NAGVMQNPRHLVRRRGQEARLRCSPMKGHSHVYWYRQLPEEGLKFMVYLQKENIIDESGMPKERFSAEFPKEGPSILRIQQVVRGDSAAYFCASSPPTTQNTEAFFGQGTRLTVV.

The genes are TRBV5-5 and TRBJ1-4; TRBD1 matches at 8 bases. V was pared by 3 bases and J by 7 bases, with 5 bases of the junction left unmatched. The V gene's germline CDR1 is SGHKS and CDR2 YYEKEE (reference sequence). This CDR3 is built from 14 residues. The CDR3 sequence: CASSSRGLGEKLFF. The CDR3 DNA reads TGTGCCAGCAGCTCCAGGGGGCTTGGTGAAAAACTGTTTTTT.

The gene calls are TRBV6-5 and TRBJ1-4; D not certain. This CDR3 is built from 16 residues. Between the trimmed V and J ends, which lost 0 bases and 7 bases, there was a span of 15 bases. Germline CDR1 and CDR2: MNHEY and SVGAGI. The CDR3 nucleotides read TGTGCCAGCAGTTACTCGATTTCGCCGCGTGTTGAAAAACTGTTTTTT. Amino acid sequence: CASSYSISPRVEKLFF.

CDR3 in amino acids: CASSIRGPFGYTF. The CDR3 bases are TGTGCCAGCAGCATACGGGGTCCTTTTGGCTACACCTTC. J is TRBJ1-2 and V is TRBV28; D is ambiguous. The CDR3 spans 13 residues. Germline V gene sequence: CDR1 MDHEN, CDR2 SYDVKM. The V gene lost 6 bases and the J gene lost 7 bases, with 15 bases spanning the gap.

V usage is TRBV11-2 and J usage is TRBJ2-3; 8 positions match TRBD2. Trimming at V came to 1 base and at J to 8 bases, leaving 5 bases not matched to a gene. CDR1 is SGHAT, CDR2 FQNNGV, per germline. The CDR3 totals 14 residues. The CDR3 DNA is TGTGCCAGCAGCTTAGCGGGAGGGATCTCTACGCAGTATTTT. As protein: CASSLAGGISTQYF.

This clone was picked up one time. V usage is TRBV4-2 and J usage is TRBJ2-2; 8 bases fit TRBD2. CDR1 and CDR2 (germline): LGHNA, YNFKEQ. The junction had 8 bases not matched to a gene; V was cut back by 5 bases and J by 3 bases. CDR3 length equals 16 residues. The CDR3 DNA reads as TGTGCCAGCAGCAAGAGCGGGAGTAGTGACACCGGGGAGCTGTTTTTT. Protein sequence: CASSKSGSSDTGELFF.

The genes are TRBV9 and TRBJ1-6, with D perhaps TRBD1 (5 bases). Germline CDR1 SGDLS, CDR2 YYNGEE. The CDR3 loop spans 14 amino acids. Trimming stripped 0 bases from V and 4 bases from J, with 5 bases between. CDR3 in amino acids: CASSVGQYNSPLHF. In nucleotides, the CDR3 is TGTGCCAGCAGCGTAGGACAGTATAATTCACCCCTCCACTTT.

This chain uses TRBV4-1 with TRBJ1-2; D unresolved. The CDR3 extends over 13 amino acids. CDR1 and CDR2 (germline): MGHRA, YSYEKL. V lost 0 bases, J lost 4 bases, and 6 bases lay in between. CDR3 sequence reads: CASSQEGSYGYTF. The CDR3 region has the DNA TGCGCCAGCAGCCAAGAGGGGAGCTATGGCTACACCTTC.

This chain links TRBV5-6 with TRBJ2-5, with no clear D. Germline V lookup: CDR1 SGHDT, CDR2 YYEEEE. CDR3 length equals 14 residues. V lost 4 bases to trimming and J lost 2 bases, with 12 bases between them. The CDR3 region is CASSPVFRQETQYF. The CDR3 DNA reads TGTGCCAGCAGCCCGGTTTTTAGACAAGAGACCCAGTACTTC.

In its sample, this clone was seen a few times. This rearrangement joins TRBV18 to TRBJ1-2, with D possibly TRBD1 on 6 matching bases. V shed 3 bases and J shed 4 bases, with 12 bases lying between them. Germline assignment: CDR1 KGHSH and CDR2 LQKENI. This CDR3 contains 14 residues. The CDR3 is CASSPPRTVYGYTF. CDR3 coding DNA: TGTGCCAGCTCACCTCCCAGGACAGTCTATGGCTACACCTTC.

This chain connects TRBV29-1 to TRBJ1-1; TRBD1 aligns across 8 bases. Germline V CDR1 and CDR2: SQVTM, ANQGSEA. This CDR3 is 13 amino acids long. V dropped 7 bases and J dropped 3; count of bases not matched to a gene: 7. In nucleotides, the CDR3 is TGCAGCGGGACAGGGTTCATAGACACTGAAGCTTTCTTT. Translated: CSGTGFIDTEAFF.